The 21 T cell receptor beta chains reported below all come from one sample, sequenced in a study of regulatory T cells in long-lasting Graves disease. With iRepertoire HTBI primers and Arm-PCR of CDR3 regions, TCR beta libraries were built. TCRdb redid the calling of the multiplex PCR reads with MiXCR, one entry per CDR3 protein. Here the sample spans 650,000 to 850,000 distinct CDR3 sequences, around 30% being singletons. The time point was: persistent/refractory GD, antithyroid drugs over 5 years with positive TRAb. After RNA was extracted from PBMCs, the TCR library was made from it. The sample here was peripheral blood mononuclear cells (PBMCs), taken when the disease was refractory, from a patient treated with antithyroid drugs. The receptors stem from a female donor with Graves disease.

In its sample, this clonotype was seen once. The rearrangement joins TRBV7-6 to TRBJ2-6, with 10 nucleotides matching TRBD1. The CDR3 contains 19 residues. Germline V gene data show CDR1 as SGHVS and CDR2 as FNYEAQ. V shed 4 bases and J 2 bases; nucleotides not matched to a gene: 11. In nucleotides, the CDR3 is TGTGCCAGCAGCTCCAACCCCGGGACAGGGGCGGCTGGGGCCAACGTCCTGACTTTC. Translated: CASSSNPGTGAAGANVLTF.

For the CDR3, the DNA is TGCAGTGCTAGCCAGGGCAATCAGCCCCAGCATTTT. Its translation: CSASQGNQPQHF. The chain uses TRBV20-1 and TRBJ1-5; no firm D call. V lost 3 bases and J 2 bases, leaving 5 bases between the germline ends. Germline loops: CDR1 DFQATT, CDR2 SNEGSKA (reference sequence). There are 12 residues in the CDR3.

This clonotype has only a few counts. The V and J genes are TRBV6-5 and TRBJ1-2; D uncertain. Trimming pared 2 bases from V and 2 bases from J, leaving 9 bases between. CDR1 and CDR2 (germline): MNHEY, SVGAGI. CDR3 length equals 14 residues. The CDR3 DNA sequence: TGTGCCAGCAGTTACGACACCTTAAACTATGGCTACACCTTC. It specifies CASSYDTLNYGYTF.

This clonotype has a handful of counts. The rearrangement uses TRBV7-2 and TRBJ1-1; tentative D call: TRBD1 (6 bases). Trimming shortened V by 1 base and J by 0 bases, and 15 bases separated the two germline ends. The CDR3 runs to 17 residues. Per the germline V gene, CDR1 is SGHTA and CDR2 is FQGNSA. The CDR3 protein is CASSLGGGRGLNTEAFF. In DNA, the CDR3 is TGTGCCAGCAGCTTAGGAGGGGGGAGGGGTTTGAACACTGAAGCTTTCTTT.

This chain uses TRBV6-1 with TRBJ2-2, with 9 positions matching TRBD1. Germline CDR1 and CDR2: MNHNS and SASEGT. The CDR3 has 16 residues. V was clipped by 4 bases and J by 3 bases; unmatched bases: 6. The chain's CDR3 is CASSGPGQGYTGELFF. The CDR3 DNA follows: TGTGCCAGCAGTGGGCCGGGACAGGGATACACCGGGGAGCTGTTTTTT.

The table lists this clonotype with many counts. The chain employs TRBV12-3 or TRBV12-4 and TRBJ1-1, with unresolved D. The CDR3 length is 12 residues. Trimming removed 3 bases at V and 5 bases at J, with 7 bases between. CDR3 loop: CASSLIRTEAFF. DNA for the CDR3: TGTGCCAGCAGTTTGATAAGGACTGAAGCTTTCTTT.

The genes are TRBV12-3 or TRBV12-4 and TRBJ1-5, with D perhaps TRBD1 (6 bases). The V end was cut by 3 bases, the J end by 3 bases, with 12 bases between. This CDR3 spans 15 amino acids. CDR3 amino acids: CASSFSRGPNQPQHF. CDR3 bases: TGTGCCAGCAGTTTTTCCAGGGGTCCCAATCAGCCCCAGCATTTT.

This chain uses TRBV28 with TRBJ1-5; possible D gene TRBD1, 6 bases. Trimming pared 7 bases from V and 3 bases from J, leaving 13 bases between. The CDR3 is 14 residues long. The V gene's germline CDR1 is MDHEN and CDR2 SYDVKM. The CDR3 here is CASNSGANNQPQHF. The CDR3 nucleotides read TGTGCCAGCAATTCGGGGGCTAACAATCAGCCCCAGCATTTT.

CDR3 nucleotides: TGTGCCTGGGCGCTCGCCAGGAACACTGAAGCTTTCTTT. Its protein is CAWALARNTEAFF. The chain joins TRBV30 to TRBJ1-1, with D unclear. The CDR3 has 13 amino acids. The germline CDR1 and CDR2 sequences are GTSNPN and SVGIG (reference sequence). Trimming removed 5 bases from V and 1 base from J, with 11 bases in between.

This clonotype appeared a few times. The chain has TRBV11-2 and TRBJ2-5; 8 bases agree with TRBD1. CDR3 length equals 15 residues. The V and J ends lost 4 bases and 1 base, in that order; junction bases with no gene match: 5. Germline V gene sequence: CDR1 SGHAT, CDR2 FQNNGV. The CDR3, as DNA: TGTGCCAGCAGCTCCGCCGGACAGGGCCAAGAGACCCAGTACTTC. Protein sequence: CASSSAGQGQETQYF. Supplemented by reference TRBV11-2 and TRBJ2-5, the full variable domain reads EAGVAQSPRYKIIEKRQSVAFWCNPISGHATLYWYQQILGQGPKLLIQFQNNGVVDDSQLPKDRFSAERLKGVDSTLKIQPAKLEDSAVYLCASSSAGQGQETQYFGPGTRLLVL.

This rearrangement joins TRBV27 to TRBJ1-2, with TRBD1 as a possible D gene (5 bases). Trimming shortened V by 6 bases and J by 8 bases, and 19 bases separated the two germline ends. This CDR3 region has 14 residues. Germline lookup yields CDR1 MNHEY and CDR2 SMNVEV (reference sequence). This CDR3 is CASRPAGPRRGYTF. As DNA, the CDR3 is TGTGCCAGCAGGCCAGCGGGACCGAGACGAGGCTACACCTTC.

This clonotype was recorded once. The DNA for the CDR3 is TGTGCCAGCAGTGGGACGGTCTATGGCTACACCTTC. This sequence encodes CASSGTVYGYTF. This sequence joins TRBV25-1 and TRBJ1-2; D is uncertain. V lost 4 bases and J lost 4, with 7 bases in between. Germline CDR1 is MGHDK and CDR2 is SYGVNS. This CDR3 spans 12 amino acids.

V is TRBV29-1 and J is TRBJ2-2, with 11 bases that match TRBD2. The V gene's germline CDR1 is SQVTM and CDR2 ANQGSEA. The CDR3 runs 16 residues. V shed 6 bases, J shed 3 bases, and the junction held 9 bases outside the gene matches. The CDR3 DNA sequence: TGCAGCGTCACATCCACTAGCGGGAGATACACCGGGGAGCTGTTTTTT. It yields the protein CSVTSTSGRYTGELFF.

This clonotype was detected only a few times. This chain connects TRBV20-1 to TRBJ2-7; 8 nucleotides agree with TRBD2. Losses at the gene ends were 3 bases for V and 10 bases for J; bases not matched to a gene: 17. CDR1 and CDR2 from the germline V gene are DFQATT and SNEGSKA (reference sequence). CDR3 length equals 15 residues. CDR3 region: CSASPLLDSGMKQYF. The CDR3 nucleotides are TGCAGTGCTAGCCCCCTGCTTGATAGCGGGATGAAACAGTACTTC.

The gene calls are TRBV20-1 and TRBJ1-1, with D maybe TRBD1 (5 bases). The CDR3 length is 16 residues. In germline, CDR1 is DFQATT, CDR2 SNEGSKA (reference sequence). The ends were cut back, 0 bases at V and 1 base at J, with 15 bases in the middle. As DNA, the CDR3 is TGCAGTGCTAGAGACCCGGGGGGGAAGACGAACACTGAAGCTTTCTTT. Its translation is CSARDPGGKTNTEAFF.

This clonotype was seen ten or more times. The rearrangement joins TRBV11-2 to TRBJ1-1; 7 bases are a match to TRBD1. V lost 2 bases to trimming and J lost 4 bases; unmatched junction nucleotides: 10. CDR3 length: 16 amino acids. Germline V gives CDR1 SGHAT, CDR2 FQNNGV. CDR3 sequence (DNA): TGTGCCAGCAGCTTATGGAGAGGGGGCGCCGGCACTGAAGCTTTCTTT. It encodes CASSLWRGGAGTEAFF.

The genes are TRBV19 and TRBJ1-5, with TRBD1 matching over 7 bases. J was trimmed by 2 bases and V by 4 bases; bases with no gene match: 11. Germline V gene sequence: CDR1 LNHDA, CDR2 SQIVND (reference sequence). This CDR3 spans 17 amino acids. CDR3 in amino acids: CASSSWDSSSGNQPQHF. The CDR3 nucleotides read TGTGCCAGTAGTAGTTGGGACAGCAGTTCTGGCAATCAGCCCCAGCATTTT.

This clonotype was counted only a few times. The CDR3 loop reads CASSDPRTGTHVGEQYF. CDR3 sequence (DNA): TGTGCCAGCAGTGATCCCAGGACAGGGACGCACGTTGGGGAGCAGTACTTC. The chain employs TRBV6-1 and TRBJ2-7, with 8 bases aligning to TRBD1. There are 17 residues in the CDR3. Germline CDR1 MNHNS, CDR2 SASEGT. J lost 7 bases, V lost 3 bases, and 17 bases had no gene match.

This clonotype was seen more than once but under ten times. V is TRBV4-1 and J is TRBJ2-7; 10 bases fit TRBD2. Germline V gene data show CDR1 as MGHRA and CDR2 as YSYEKL. The CDR3 extends over 16 amino acids. V trimming: 0 bases; J trimming: 3 bases; junction bases outside the gene matches: 5. The CDR3, as DNA: TGCGCCAGCAGCCAAGAGCGCCTAGCGGGAGTCTACGAGCAGTACTTC. Its protein is CASSQERLAGVYEQYF.

Only a few counts were recorded for this clonotype. The V call is TRBV19, the J call TRBJ1-2, with no clear D. CDR1 and CDR2 (germline): LNHDA, SQIVND (reference sequence). The CDR3 is made up of 12 amino acids. Trimming took 7 bases from V and 0 from J, leaving 6 bases between them. CDR3 in amino acids: CASKGPNYGYTF. The CDR3 DNA follows: TGTGCCAGTAAAGGACCTAACTATGGCTACACCTTC.

This clonotype showed up just a few times. V usage is TRBV20-1 and J usage is TRBJ2-7, with 15 bases fitting TRBD2. Germline lookup yields CDR1 DFQATT and CDR2 SNEGSKA (reference sequence). Trimming cost V 2 bases and J 6 bases; bases outside gene matches: 17. CDR3 length equals 19 residues. The chain's CDR3 is CSARRTSGRVKEPFGEQYF. In DNA form, the CDR3 reads TGCAGTGCTAGACGGACTAGCGGGAGGGTCAAGGAACCTTTTGGCGAGCAGTACTTC.